These T cell receptor beta chains were read from a single sample in a study of T cell repertoires in cytomegalovirus infection. TCRdb re-called the reads through MiXCR, storing one row per CDR3 protein. The table records approximately 990,000 distinct CDR3 sequences, more than 25% of them present only once. Their cognate antigens are unknown. The material sequenced was cultured CD8+ T cells from PBMCs, taken from culture after CMV antigen stimulation. The receptors here all came from a human donor in good health (CMV status not recorded). Some clones in this sample may be carry-over from other donors' samples. Both conserved end residues are part of each CDR3. D genes are given only for firm matches. Clone size is given for some rows only: seen once, a few or many times, or a class if the clone is expanded.

d_call	clone_size	v_call	j_call	cdr3_aa	cdr3_nt
TRBD2	few	TRBV7-8	TRBJ2-3	CASSLEASGDSSTDTQYF	TGTGCCAGCAGCTTAGAGGCTAGCGGGGACTCTAGCACAGATACGCAGTATTTT
.	few	TRBV5-1	TRBJ2-1	CASTWGMTADNEQFF	TGCGCCAGCACCTGGGGTATGACAGCTGACAATGAGCAGTTCTTC
TRBD1	many	TRBV20-1	TRBJ1-2	CSARVDREDGYTF	TGCAGTGCTAGAGTCGACAGGGAGGATGGCTACACCTTC
.	.	TRBV6-5	TRBJ2-7	CASSYSEGIAYEQYF	TGTGCCAGCAGTTACTCGGAGGGTATAGCCTACGAGCAGTACTTC
.	.	TRBV5-6	TRBJ2-1	CASSPLMTSWGEQFF	TGTGCCAGCAGCCCATTGATGACTTCCTGGGGTGAACAGTTCTTC
.	few	TRBV11-2	TRBJ2-1	CASSLAPGTNSYNEQFF	TGTGCCAGCAGCCTAGCCCCCGGGACAAACTCCTACAATGAGCAGTTCTTC
TRBD2	many	TRBV7-2	TRBJ2-5	CASSGEGKETQYF	TGTGCCAGCAGCGGGGAGGGAAAAGAGACCCAGTACTTC
TRBD2	.	TRBV7-2	TRBJ2-5	CASSLGLAGGEETQYF	TGTGCCAGCAGCTTAGGGCTAGCGGGGGGGGAAGAGACCCAGTACTTC
.	few	TRBV7-2	TRBJ1-3	CASSPGISSGNTIYF	TGTGCCAGCAGCCCAGGGATCAGCTCTGGAAACACCATATATTTT
.	.	TRBV28	TRBJ1-5	CASSPPGKINGNQPQHF	TGTGCCAGCAGTCCACCAGGGAAGATTAACGGCAATCAGCCCCAGCATTTT
.	.	TRBV5-4	TRBJ1-1	CASSPPHVGTNTEAFF	TGTGCCAGCAGCCCACCCCACGTTGGGACGAACACTGAAGCTTTCTTT
TRBD2	.	TRBV6-4	TRBJ2-3	CASSDSIQRGGADTQYF	TGTGCCAGCAGTGACTCGATTCAGCGGGGGGGCGCAGATACGCAGTATTTT
TRBD1	.	TRBV6-2/TRBV6-3	TRBJ2-2	CASSYPVMFGTGLFPGTGELFF	TGTGCCAGCAGTTACCCGGTCATGTTTGGGACAGGCCTATTCCCCGGGACCGGGGAGCTGTTTTTT
.	.	TRBV15	TRBJ2-7	CATSRHRSYEQYF	TGTGCCACCAGCAGGCACAGGTCCTACGAGCAGTACTTC
.	many	TRBV7-8	TRBJ2-1	CASSLSIATGGNEQFF	TGTGCCAGCAGCTTATCAATAGCGACAGGAGGGAATGAGCAGTTCTTC
.	few	TRBV20-1	TRBJ1-6	CSARVGGGNSPLHF	TGCAGTGCTAGAGTCGGGGGAGGAAATTCACCCCTCCACTTT
.	few	TRBV27	TRBJ1-1	CASSLSAGADTEAFF	TGTGCCAGCAGTTTATCGGCAGGGGCGGACACTGAAGCTTTCTTT
.	.	TRBV28	TRBJ2-5	CASSPQGFEETQYF	TGTGCCAGCAGCCCCCAGGGATTCGAAGAGACCCAGTACTTC
.	few	TRBV10-3	TRBJ2-2	CAISESRQSNTGELFF	TGTGCCATCAGTGAGTCGCGACAGTCGAACACCGGGGAGCTGTTTTTT
.	.	TRBV7-2	TRBJ2-1	CASSLVQIGFF	TGTGCCAGCAGCTTAGTCCAGATTGGATTCTTC
.	.	TRBV13	TRBJ1-5	CASSFGSAQPQHF	TGTGCCAGCAGTTTCGGGTCGGCTCAGCCCCAGCATTTT
.	few	TRBV7-3	TRBJ2-3	CASSLTGGGAHTDTQYF	TGTGCCAGCAGCTTAACCGGCGGAGGGGCTCACACAGATACGCAGTATTTT
.	.	TRBV19	TRBJ1-5	CASSIDRGSNQPQHF	TGTGCCAGTAGTATAGATCGGGGGAGCAATCAGCCCCAGCATTTT
.	.	TRBV19	TRBJ2-7	CASSLGGDGGYEQYF	TGTGCCAGTAGCCTAGGGGGAGATGGTGGCTACGAGCAGTACTTC
.	few	TRBV12-5	TRBJ1-1	CASGLVLTEAFF	TGTGCTAGTGGTTTGGTTCTTACTGAAGCTTTCTTT
.	.	TRBV7-9	TRBJ2-2	CASSYTGNTGELFF	TGTGCCAGCAGCTACACAGGGAACACCGGGGAGCTGTTTTTT
.	few	TRBV4-1	TRBJ2-4	CASSQEGAIQYF	TGCGCCAGCAGCCAAGAAGGTGCCATTCAGTACTTC